Listed here is a single T cell receptor (beta chain). Its antigen remains unknown. These data originate in a study of T cell responses to AZD1222 COVID-19 vaccine. TCRdb's copy holds only in-frame clones and misses some; the assay was immunoSEQ multiplex PCR. The table lists 170,000 or so clones, around 94% of them singletons. V lost 4 bases, J lost 3 bases, and 11 bases stayed unmatched. CDR1 and CDR2 (germline): KGHSY, FQNENV. The CDR3 covers 17 residues. General study points: The study reported that nearly half of spike-specific TCRs target unmutated variant regions.

J is TRBJ1-5 and V is TRBV16, with 8 bases fitting TRBD1. The clonotype comes from an adult in good health. Source: peripheral blood, taken on day 0 of AZD1222 vaccination. CDR3 loop: CASSLGSTGGVNQPQHF. DNA for the CDR3: TGTGCCAGCAGCCTCGGGAGCACAGGGGGGGTCAATCAGCCCCAGCATTTT.